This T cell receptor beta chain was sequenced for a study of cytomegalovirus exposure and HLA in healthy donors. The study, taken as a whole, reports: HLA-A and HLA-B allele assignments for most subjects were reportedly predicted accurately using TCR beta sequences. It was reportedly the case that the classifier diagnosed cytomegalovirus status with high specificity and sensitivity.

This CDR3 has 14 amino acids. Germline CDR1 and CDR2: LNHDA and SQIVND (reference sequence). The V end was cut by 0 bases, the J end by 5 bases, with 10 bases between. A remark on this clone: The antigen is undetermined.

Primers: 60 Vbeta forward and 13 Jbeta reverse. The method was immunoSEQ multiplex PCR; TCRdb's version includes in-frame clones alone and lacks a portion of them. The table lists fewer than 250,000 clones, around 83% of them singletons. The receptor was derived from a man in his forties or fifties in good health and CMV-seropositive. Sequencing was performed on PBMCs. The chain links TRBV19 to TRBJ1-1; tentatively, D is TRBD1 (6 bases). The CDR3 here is CASSIETRGTEAFF. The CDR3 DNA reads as TGTGCCAGTAGTATAGAAACGAGGGGGACTGAAGCTTTCTTT.